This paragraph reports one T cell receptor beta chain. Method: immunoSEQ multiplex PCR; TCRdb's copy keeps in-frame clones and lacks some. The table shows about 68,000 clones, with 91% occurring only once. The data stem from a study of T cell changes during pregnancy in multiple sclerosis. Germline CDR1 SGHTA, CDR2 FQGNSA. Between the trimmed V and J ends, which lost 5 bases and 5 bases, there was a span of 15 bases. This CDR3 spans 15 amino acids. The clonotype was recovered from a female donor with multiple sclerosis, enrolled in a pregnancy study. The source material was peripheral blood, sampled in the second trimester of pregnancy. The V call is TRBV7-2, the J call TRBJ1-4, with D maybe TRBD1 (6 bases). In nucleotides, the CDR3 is TGTGCCAGCAGCCCAGGGGTCGGAAGGAATGAAAAACTGTTTTTT. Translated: CASSPGVGRNEKLFF.